This TCR beta chain derives from a study of regulatory T cells in long-lasting Graves disease. Time point meaning: persistent/refractory GD, antithyroid drugs over 5 years with positive TRAb. The TCR library was prepared using RNA isolated from PBMCs. Libraries of TCR beta came from iRepertoire HTBI primers plus Arm-PCR of CDR3 regions. Each CDR3 protein gets one entry after TCRdb re-called the multiplex PCR reads with MiXCR. The repertoire has about 470,000 distinct CDR3 sequences, roughly 21% of them found once; the top ten carry 7% to 9%. The V gene lost 11 bases and the J gene lost 4 bases, with 12 bases spanning the gap. The CDR3 spans 11 residues. From germline, CDR1 is MNHEY and CDR2 SMNVEV (reference sequence). This clonotype has only one observation. A read error may be the cause here, since a much bigger clone is one base away.

The specimen was peripheral blood mononuclear cells (PBMCs), collected when the disease was refractory, from a patient treated with antithyroid drugs. V usage is TRBV27 and J usage is TRBJ2-7; no definite D call. The receptor was isolated from a female donor with Graves disease. CDR3 residues: CAAETAYEQYF. The CDR3 DNA sequence: TGTGCCGCCGAGACTGCTTACGAGCAGTACTTC.